The following is a T cell receptor beta chain sequence with its context. The target antigen is unknown. Isolated RNA was reverse transcribed into cDNA used as the sequencing template. Only in-frame clones appear in the TCRdb table, and some are missing; sequencing was by immunoSEQ multiplex PCR. There are 110,000 to 150,000 clones in the sample; around 87% occur only once, and about 13% lies in the top ten. Treatment in this sample: oral pan-JAK inhibitor, 5-10 mg twice daily. Lesional scalp punch biopsies and peripheral blood were collected from alopecia areata patients. Cell sorting on a FACSAria was used to separate CD4+ and CD8+ T cells from the PBMCs. The data belong to a study of CD8+ T cells in alopecia areata. Study background: A 6-month off-drug phase came after tofacitinib, which had lasted 6 to 18 months. Study results and caveats: Expanded CD8+ clones among the top 100, and scalp clonality, were significantly decreased by tofacitinib.

Per germline, CDR1 MNHEY and CDR2 SMNVEV (reference sequence). Unmatched junction bases numbered 7, after V lost 7 bases and J lost 5 bases. The CDR3 has 13 residues. Sequenced material: CD8+ T cells sorted from blood, taken at week 4, from a patient treated with tofacitinib. The rearrangement uses TRBV27 and TRBJ2-5, with 7 bases matching TRBD1. This clonotype was obtained from a human donor with alopecia areata. CDR3 residues: CASTKGGQETQYF. CDR3 DNA sequence: TGTGCCAGCACCAAAGGGGGCCAGGAGACCCAGTACTTC.